Described below is a single T cell receptor beta chain sequence and its context. The protocol was immunoSEQ multiplex PCR, while the TCRdb copy is restricted to in-frame clones and leaves out a portion. Among about 12,000 clones listed, approximately 94% were seen once. The data are from a study of technical replicates of blood from a few donors. The receptor was isolated from a human donor in good health. Sample: PBMCs.

The CDR3, as DNA: TGTGCCAGCAGTGACTCGGTGGCGGGGGGCTCTAATGAGCAGTTCTTC. Residues: CASSDSVAGGSNEQFF. The chain has TRBV6-4 and TRBJ2-1; 8 nucleotides match TRBD2. CDR1 and CDR2 from the germline V gene are MRHNA and SNTAGT. The J segment lost 7 bases and the V segment lost 0 bases, leaving 8 bases of the junction unmatched. The CDR3 loop spans 16 amino acids.